Listed here are 2 T cell receptor beta chains from one sample, sequenced in a study of cytomegalovirus exposure and HLA in healthy donors. It was with 60 Vbeta and 13 Jbeta primers that the PCR ran. Clones were read by immunoSEQ multiplex PCR, and TCRdb kept only the in-frame ones, dropping some. The sample lists about 200,000 clones, roughly 80% occurring once. The sample was PBMCs. These receptor sequences come from a man aged 25-40 years in good health and CMV-seronegative.

The chain employs TRBV27 and TRBJ2-5; a possible D gene is TRBD2 (6 bases). V was clipped by 6 bases and J by 5 bases, with 22 bases between them. The CDR3 length is 16 residues. Germline CDR1 reads MNHEY; CDR2 reads SMNVEV (reference sequence). Here the CDR3 reads CASRSLGTLSAETQYF. DNA of the CDR3: TGTGCCAGCAGATCTCTTGGGACTCTCAGTGCGGAGACCCAGTACTTC.

The rearrangement links TRBV28 to TRBJ2-7; 9 bases match TRBD1. This CDR3 is built from 15 residues. V gave up 7 bases and J gave up 3 bases; unmatched junction bases: 10. Germline V gene sequence: CDR1 MDHEN, CDR2 SYDVKM. CDR3 in amino acids: CASTLQGALFYEQYF. CDR3 in DNA: TGTGCCAGCACCTTACAGGGGGCCTTATTCTACGAGCAGTACTTC.